These 32 T cell receptor beta chains were all obtained from the same sample, sequenced in a study of technical replicates of blood from several donors. Generated by immunoSEQ multiplex PCR, the TCRdb table keeps only in-frame clones and is missing some. The sample has tens of thousands of clones; nearly 95% are singletons. The sequencing input was T cells isolated from PBMCs. The source of these receptors is a human donor in good health.

V and J are TRBV5-1 and TRBJ1-1; D is ambiguous. This CDR3 comprises 12 residues. Trimming removed 0 bases at V and 8 bases at J, with 8 bases between. CDR1 is SGHRS and CDR2 is YFSETQ in the germline V gene. The DNA for the CDR3 is TGCGCCAGCAGCTTGGGTCGGGGAGAAGCTTTCTTT. It is translated as CASSLGRGEAFF. Based on the CDR3 plus reference TRBV5-1 and TRBJ1-1, the full variable domain is KAGVTQTPRYLIKTRGQQVTLSCSPISGHRSVSWYQQTPGQGLQFLFEYFSETQRNKGNFPGRFSGRQFSNSRSEMNVSTLELGDSALYLCASSLGRGEAFFGQGTRLTVV.

This chain uses TRBV15 with TRBJ1-5; D not certain. This CDR3 is built from 15 residues. V gave up 0 bases and J gave up 1 base, with 7 bases separating them. Germline CDR1 is LNHNV and CDR2 is YYDKDF (reference sequence). CDR3 nucleotide sequence: TGTGCCACCAGCAGAGAAAGGGAGAGCAATCAGCCCCAGCATTTT. Its translation: CATSRERESNQPQHF.

This clone appeared once. The J gene is TRBJ2-7, the V gene TRBV18, with 11 bases fitting TRBD2. Germline trimming cut 4 bases from V and 3 bases from J; bases unmatched to any gene: 17. The CDR3 is made up of 19 amino acids. Germline assignment: CDR1 KGHSH and CDR2 LQKENI. Here the CDR3 reads CASSLVAGGLPSLGYEQYF. In DNA form, the CDR3 reads TGTGCCAGCTCACTAGTAGCGGGAGGGCTTCCTTCCCTGGGCTACGAGCAGTACTTC.

In this sample, this clone turned up once. The V and J genes are TRBV27 and TRBJ2-7; 7 bases agree with TRBD1. The CDR3 runs to 17 residues. The V and J ends lost 6 bases and 0 bases, in that order; junction bases with no gene match: 14. Germline lookup yields CDR1 MNHEY and CDR2 SMNVEV (reference sequence). CDR3 bases: TGTGCCAGCAGGCGACGGTCCGGGACAGAAAGCTCCTACGAGCAGTACTTC. Translation gives CASRRRSGTESSYEQYF.

The chain uses TRBV5-1 and TRBJ2-3, with 10 bases matching TRBD2. Germline values: CDR1 SGHRS, CDR2 YFSETQ. V lost 1 base and J lost 0; bases outside the gene matches: 2. The CDR3 loop spans 16 amino acids. The CDR3 loop reads CASSLKLAGSTDTQYF. CDR3 DNA: TGCGCCAGCAGCTTGAAACTAGCGGGGAGCACAGATACGCAGTATTTT.

V and J are TRBV27 and TRBJ2-3, with 8 bases identical to TRBD1. This CDR3 has 18 amino acids. V was pared by 3 bases and J by 5 bases, with 16 bases of the junction left unmatched. The germline V gene has CDR1 MNHEY and CDR2 SMNVEV (reference sequence). CDR3: CASSFPPGVRGQVDTQYF. In DNA, the CDR3 is TGTGCCAGCAGTTTCCCCCCTGGGGTCAGGGGGCAGGTAGATACGCAGTATTTT.

The J gene is TRBJ2-7, the V gene TRBV15; D is possibly TRBD1 (6 bases). Trimming pared 7 bases from V and 6 bases from J, leaving 13 bases between. Germline V gene lookup returns CDR1 LNHNV and CDR2 YYDKDF (reference sequence). The length of the CDR3 is 12 residues. The CDR3 region has the DNA TGTGCCACCACCGACACAGGGTCCGAGCAGTACTTC. This codes for CATTDTGSEQYF.

The J gene is TRBJ1-1, the V gene TRBV7-9; D call uncertain. Germline V gene lookup returns CDR1 SEHNR and CDR2 FQNEAQ (reference sequence). The CDR3 sequence is 14 residues long. Trimming took 5 bases from V and 0 from J, leaving 10 bases between them. DNA for the CDR3: TGTGCCAGCAGCCCCTCCGCGATGAACACTGAAGCTTTCTTT. Its protein product is CASSPSAMNTEAFF.

The chain couples TRBV29-1 to TRBJ2-1; D possibly corresponds to TRBD1 (6 bases). Germline V lookup: CDR1 SQVTM, CDR2 ANQGSEA. V shed 0 bases and J shed 5 bases, with 11 bases lying between them. The CDR3 consists of 14 residues. The CDR3 sequence: CSVEDLRDNNEQFF. The CDR3 DNA is TGCAGCGTTGAAGATCTTCGGGACAACAATGAGCAGTTCTTC.

The chain combines TRBV6-5 with TRBJ1-1, with a tentative D call TRBD1 (6 bases). With 7 bases removed from V and 3 bases from J, the gap between germline ends came to 18 bases. This CDR3 has 15 residues. CDR1 and CDR2 from the germline V gene are MNHEY and SVGAGI. CDR3 DNA sequence: TGTGCCAGCACTTCCAACAGGGAAGGGGACACTGAAGCTTTCTTT. Protein product: CASTSNREGDTEAFF.

J is TRBJ1-1 and V is TRBV4-3; 9 positions match TRBD1. CDR1 LGHNA and CDR2 YSLEER come from the germline V gene. This CDR3 is built from 15 residues. The ends lost 0 bases at V and 5 bases at J; junction bases unmatched: 4. CDR3 coding DNA: TGCGCCAGCAGCCAAGAAGAGACAGGGGGTACTGAAGCTTTCTTT. Translating gives CASSQEETGGTEAFF.

The rearrangement links TRBV5-1 to TRBJ2-1, with 11 bases identical to TRBD2. The CDR3 is made up of 17 amino acids. From germline, CDR1 is SGHRS and CDR2 YFSETQ. V trimming: 7 bases; J trimming: 4 bases; junction bases outside the gene matches: 13. The CDR3 loop is CASLATSGSSGYNEQFF. Written as DNA, the CDR3 is TGCGCCAGCCTGGCCACTAGCGGGAGCTCGGGGTACAATGAGCAGTTCTTC.

The rearrangement joins TRBV7-9 to TRBJ1-1; 10 positions agree with TRBD1. The CDR3 consists of 15 residues. Trimming took 5 bases from V and 3 from J; bases not matched to a gene: 6. The germline V gene encodes CDR1 SEHNR and CDR2 FQNEAQ (reference sequence). CDR3 nucleotide sequence: TGTGCCAGCAGCAAAAGACAGGGGGCCGACACTGAAGCTTTCTTT. Protein sequence: CASSKRQGADTEAFF.

The chain joins TRBV7-3 to TRBJ2-5; TRBD1 aligns across 7 bases. V trimming: 2 bases; J trimming: 5 bases; junction bases outside the gene matches: 2. The germline CDR1 and CDR2 sequences are SGHTA and FQGTGA. The CDR3 is 13 amino acids. The CDR3 DNA sequence: TGTGCCAGCAGCTTAGACAGGGAGGAGACCCAGTACTTC. Encoded protein: CASSLDREETQYF.

DNA for the CDR3: TGTGCCAGCAGTAAACCGGGACTAGCGGGAGTTCCCACCGGGGAGCTGTTTTTT. As protein: CASSKPGLAGVPTGELFF. The chain links TRBV27 to TRBJ2-2, with 14 nucleotides matching TRBD2. With 5 bases clipped from V and 4 bases from J, the junction kept 9 bases outside the gene matches. The CDR3 length is 18 residues. Per germline, CDR1 MNHEY and CDR2 SMNVEV (reference sequence).

The CDR3 is CASSLGDFPYEQYF. The DNA for the CDR3 is TGTGCCAGCAGCCTAGGGGACTTTCCGTACGAGCAGTACTTC. This rearrangement joins TRBV11-2 to TRBJ2-7; a weak D match, TRBD2 (6 bases). The germline CDR1 and CDR2 sequences are SGHAT and FQNNGV. CDR3 length: 14 amino acids. With 5 bases removed from V and 4 bases from J, the gap between germline ends came to 15 bases.

The rearrangement uses TRBV6-1 and TRBJ1-5; D not resolved. The CDR3 sequence is 13 residues long. V lost 6 bases and J 7 bases, leaving 13 bases between the germline ends. Germline-derived CDR1 and CDR2 are MNHNS and SASEGT. CDR3: CASSGVSLQPQHF. The DNA of the CDR3 is TGTGCCAGCAGCGGGGTCTCACTCCAGCCCCAGCATTTT.

The chain combines TRBV5-1 with TRBJ2-2; TRBD1 aligns across 9 bases. V lost 2 bases to trimming and J lost 4 bases; unmatched junction nucleotides: 3. The CDR3 has 15 residues. Per germline, CDR1 SGHRS and CDR2 YFSETQ. CDR3 protein: CASSFRTGATGELFF. The CDR3 DNA reads TGCGCCAGCAGCTTCCGGACAGGGGCCACCGGGGAGCTGTTTTTT.

The gene calls are TRBV9 and TRBJ2-1; D unclear. The V gene lost 0 bases and the J gene lost 3 bases, with 10 bases spanning the gap. This CDR3 contains 15 residues. Germline V gene sequence: CDR1 SGDLS, CDR2 YYNGEE. DNA for the CDR3: TGTGCCAGCAGCGTAGAACTAAATTTCTACAATGAGCAGTTCTTC. Encoded protein: CASSVELNFYNEQFF.

CDR3 in DNA: TGTGCCAGCACCGGAGGAACAGAAGAGACCCAGTACTTC. It specifies CASTGGTEETQYF. The genes are TRBV6-1 and TRBJ2-5, with TRBD2 as a possible D gene (5 bases). V lost 7 bases to trimming and J lost 3 bases, with 12 bases between them. This CDR3 has 13 residues. CDR1 and CDR2 (germline): MNHNS, SASEGT.

This clone was counted a single time. The chain links TRBV28 to TRBJ2-7; possibly TRBD2 for D (5 bases). V lost 3 bases to trimming and J lost 0 bases, with 12 bases between them. CDR1 is MDHEN, CDR2 SYDVKM, per germline. The CDR3 is 15 amino acids. The CDR3: CASSLEAYLSYEQYF. The DNA for the CDR3 is TGTGCCAGCAGTTTGGAGGCGTACCTCTCCTACGAGCAGTACTTC.

The V call is TRBV7-2, the J call TRBJ2-3; D possibly corresponds to TRBD1 (6 bases). Trimming pared 2 bases from V and 0 bases from J, leaving 12 bases between. Looked up from germline, CDR1 is SGHTA and CDR2 is FQGNSA. The CDR3 consists of 16 residues. The CDR3 here is CASSLSGTTSTDTQYF. The CDR3 DNA sequence: TGTGCCAGCAGCTTATCCGGGACAACTAGCACAGATACGCAGTATTTT.

This chain connects TRBV29-1 to TRBJ2-7, with 7 nucleotides matching TRBD2. The CDR3 contains 12 residues. V gave up 4 bases and J gave up 2 bases; unmatched junction bases: 2. The germline V gene has CDR1 SQVTM and CDR2 ANQGSEA. CDR3 coding DNA: TGCAGCGTTGTAGCGGGCCCCTACGAGCAGTACTTC. Residues: CSVVAGPYEQYF.

This sequence joins TRBV6-1 and TRBJ2-6, with D unclear. The V end lost 3 bases, the J end lost 1 base, and 4 bases lay between the germline ends. The CDR3 has 14 amino acids. In germline, CDR1 is MNHNS, CDR2 SASEGT. CDR3 sequence reads: CASSDPSGANVLTF. The CDR3 region has the DNA TGTGCCAGCAGTGATCCTTCTGGGGCCAACGTCCTGACTTTC.

The V and J genes are TRBV5-6 and TRBJ1-2; TRBD1 might be the D (5 bases). CDR3 size: 14 residues. Germline lookup yields CDR1 SGHDT and CDR2 YYEEEE. Trimming stripped 0 bases from V and 4 bases from J, with 10 bases between. CDR3 sequence reads: CASSLEGQGYGYTF. The CDR3, as DNA: TGTGCCAGCAGCTTGGAAGGGCAGGGCTATGGCTACACCTTC.

The chain couples TRBV7-9 to TRBJ1-4; 8 bases fit TRBD1. The CDR3 spans 15 residues. V dropped 1 base and J dropped 7; count of bases not matched to a gene: 5. Germline lookup yields CDR1 SEHNR and CDR2 FQNEAQ (reference sequence). The CDR3 reads CASSLGTGRGEKLFF. The CDR3 DNA reads TGTGCCAGCAGCTTAGGGACAGGGAGAGGTGAAAAACTGTTTTTT.

The V gene is TRBV4-2, the J gene TRBJ2-1; D is possibly TRBD2 (6 bases). V dropped 1 base and J dropped 0 bases, with 10 bases sitting between them. The CDR3 is 16 residues long. Germline CDR1 LGHNA, CDR2 YNFKEQ. The CDR3 loop is CASSQGAGSSYNEQFF. CDR3 DNA: TGTGCCAGCAGCCAAGGAGCGGGTAGCTCCTACAATGAGCAGTTCTTC.

The chain links TRBV28 to TRBJ2-6; D gene uncertain. In germline, CDR1 is MDHEN, CDR2 SYDVKM. Trimming took 9 bases from V and 4 from J, leaving 10 bases between them. There are 13 residues in the CDR3. This CDR3 reads CASKSVGANVLTF. CDR3 nucleotides: TGTGCCAGTAAGAGCGTAGGGGCCAACGTCCTGACTTTC.

The chain employs TRBV7-2 and TRBJ2-1; 8 bases are shared with TRBD2. The CDR3 sequence is 13 residues long. Losses at the gene ends were 2 bases for V and 10 bases for J; bases not matched to a gene: 4. Germline V gene data show CDR1 as SGHTA and CDR2 as FQGNSA. CDR3 amino acids: CASSLSGSWEQFF. DNA for the CDR3: TGTGCCAGCAGCTTAAGCGGGAGCTGGGAGCAGTTCTTC.

The V call is TRBV7-8, the J call TRBJ2-1; maybe TRBD2 (5 bases). This CDR3 has 16 amino acids. Germline CDR1 is SGHVS and CDR2 is FQNEAQ. V was clipped by 1 base and J by 8 bases, with 18 bases between them. CDR3 region: CASSLVRLGQEDEQFF. As DNA, the CDR3 is TGTGCCAGCAGCTTAGTTCGCTTGGGCCAGGAGGATGAGCAGTTCTTC.

This sequence joins TRBV11-3 and TRBJ2-7; no clear D gene. Germline CDR1 and CDR2: SGHNT and YENEEA. Trimming cost V 3 bases and J 2 bases, with 11 bases left between them. The CDR3 has 14 amino acids. The CDR3 region is CASSLWARPYEQYF. For the CDR3, the DNA is TGTGCCAGCAGCTTGTGGGCCAGACCCTACGAGCAGTACTTC.

The chain couples TRBV7-8 to TRBJ2-7; possibly TRBD2 for D (5 bases). V lost 4 bases and J lost 6, with 10 bases in between. Germline CDR1 and CDR2: SGHVS and FQNEAQ. The CDR3 runs to 12 residues. CDR3 sequence: CASSSTGIEQYF. The CDR3 region has the DNA TGTGCCAGCAGCTCTACCGGGATCGAGCAGTACTTC.